These T cell receptor beta chains were read from a single sample in a study of blood T cells in healthy people across ages. TCRdb fed the 5' RACE reads into MiXCR, producing one record per CDR3 protein. The sample comprises 950,000 to 1,200,000 distinct CDR3 sequences, under 40% of which are singletons, and about an eighth rests with the top ten. Source material: blood. The receptors were sampled from a man aged 18 to 29 in good health. The CDR3 runs from the conserved cysteine through the conserved F or W. Each record gives: clone size, J gene, V gene, D gene, CDR3 DNA, CDR3 protein. The D gene is left open where the match is weak. Expanded clones get a size class; other rows say once, few or many, or leave the size out.

few TRBJ1-4 TRBV4-3 - TGCGCCAGCAGCCAATGGACAGCACCTATCAAACTGTTTTTT CASSQWTAPIKLFF
few TRBJ2-3 TRBV5-1 TRBD1 TGCGCCAGCAGCTTGGCCTACAGGGGAGAAGGAGCAGATACGCAGTATTTT CASSLAYRGEGADTQYF
few TRBJ2-3 TRBV27 - TGTGCCAGCAGTTTACAGGTCCCCACAGATACGCTGTATTTT CASSLQVPTDTLYF
few TRBJ2-1 TRBV2 - TGTGCCAGCTCCGCGTCGAGGGGCGCAGTCTACAATGAGCAGTTCTTC CASSASRGAVYNEQFF
- TRBJ2-7 TRBV4-3 - TGCGCCAGCAGCCAGGTGACAGTTCCCAACGAGCAGTACTTC CASSQVTVPNEQYF
few TRBJ1-1 TRBV4-3 - TGCGCCAGCAGCCAGGCGGTTCAGGCGAACACTGAAGCTTTCTTT CASSQAVQANTEAFF
once TRBJ2-2 TRBV18 - TGTGCCAGCTCACCAAATGTGATTTCCGGGTTGGACACCGGGGAGCTGTTTTTT CASSPNVISGLDTGELFF
many TRBJ2-1 TRBV5-1 - TGCGCCAGCAGCTTTACAGGAGGTAACAATGAGCAGTTCTTC CASSFTGGNNEQFF
few TRBJ2-3 TRBV9 - TGTGCCAGCAGCGTCGGCGCAGGGGAGGGGACCGATACGCAGTATTTT CASSVGAGEGTDTQYF
many TRBJ2-3 TRBV4-3 - TGCGCCAGCAGCCCTAACGTCAGGGGGACTAGCACAGATACGCAGTATTTT CASSPNVRGTSTDTQYF
few TRBJ1-1 TRBV29-1 - TGCAGCTCCTGGGGCACTGAAGCTTTCTTT CSSWGTEAFF
- TRBJ2-1 TRBV12-3/TRBV12-4 TRBD1 TGTGCCAGCAGTCCCGGACAGGGGCCCAATGATCAGTTCTTC CASSPGQGPNDQFF
- TRBJ1-5 TRBV20-1 - TGCAGTACTAGTCCGGATAAGAGGAATCAGCCCCAGCATTTT CSTSPDKRNQPQHF
- TRBJ1-1 TRBV7-2 - TGTGCCGGCAGCTTAGCGCAGTTGAACACTGAAGCTTTCTTT CAGSLAQLNTEAFF
few TRBJ2-1 TRBV7-2 - TGTGCCAGCAGCTTACCAGTTAATGAGCAGTTCTTC CASSLPVNEQFF
- TRBJ1-1 TRBV12-3/TRBV12-4 TRBD1 TGTGCCAGCGGACAAACACAGGGGGCGGAAGAAGCTTTCTTT CASGQTQGAEEAFF
- TRBJ2-1 TRBV12-3/TRBV12-4 - TGTGCCAGCAGTTTAAGGGGGAGTGGAGGTAGTGAGCAGTTCTTC CASSLRGSGGSEQFF
few TRBJ2-1 TRBV27 - TGTGCCAGCAGTTTAAGTCGGGCACAGGACAATGAGCAGTTCTTC CASSLSRAQDNEQFF
- TRBJ2-5 TRBV27 TRBD1 TGTGCCAGCGAGACAGGGACGTTCAAAGGAGAGACCCAGTACTTC CASETGTFKGETQYF
- TRBJ2-7 TRBV25-1 TRBD1 TGTGCCAGCAGCAAAAACCAGGGGGCGGATGAGCAGTACTTC CASSKNQGADEQYF
few TRBJ1-2 TRBV28 TRBD1 TGTGCCAGCAGTCCGAGGGGACAGGGGACGAGTGGCTACACCTTC CASSPRGQGTSGYTF
few TRBJ1-2 TRBV4-2 - TGTGCCAGCAGCCTAAGTCGGGCAGAACTATATGGCTACACCTTC CASSLSRAELYGYTF
- TRBJ2-3 TRBV5-5 TRBD2 TGTGCCAGCAGCTTAGTCCTCCTAGCGGGGAGCACAGATACGCAGTATTTT CASSLVLLAGSTDTQYF
- TRBJ2-2 TRBV6-6 - TGTGCCAGCAAGGGGCAGGACACCGGGGAGCTGTTTTTT CASKGQDTGELFF
- TRBJ1-1 TRBV9 - TGTGCCAGCAGCCCCAACACCTTGCTAACTGAAGCTTTCTTT CASSPNTLLTEAFF
- TRBJ2-1 TRBV20-1 - TGCAGTGCTAGAGATCGCTGGAGCTCCTACAATGAGCAGTTCTTC CSARDRWSSYNEQFF
- TRBJ1-2 TRBV12-3/TRBV12-4 TRBD1 TGTGCCAGCACTCAAACTTGGGGGGCAGGGGGTTACATCAGCTATGGCTACACCTTC CASTQTWGAGGYISYGYTF
many TRBJ1-2 TRBV7-2 - TGTGCCAGCAGCAGTATCTATGGCTACACCTTC CASSSIYGYTF
many TRBJ1-2 TRBV20-1 - TGCAGTGCCAGCGGGGCAGCTGACTATGGCTACACCTTC CSASGAADYGYTF
- TRBJ2-2 TRBV7-9 - TGTGCCAGCAGCTTAGGCCCCACTTCGGGTGTGACCGGGGAGCTGTTTTTT CASSLGPTSGVTGELFF
few TRBJ1-1 TRBV7-3 - TGTGCCAGCAGCTTAAATCCCCAGGGGCGGGGTGAAGCTTTCTTT CASSLNPQGRGEAFF
- TRBJ2-1 TRBV7-9 - TGTGCCAGCAGCTTAGCTCCGACAGACAAGGAGCAGTTCTTC CASSLAPTDKEQFF
few TRBJ1-2 TRBV10-2 - TGCGCCAGCGGACCGGCCTCGTATGGCTACACCTTC CASGPASYGYTF
- TRBJ1-2 TRBV12-3/TRBV12-4 TRBD1 TGTGCCAGCAGCCTTCGGTACCAACATGGACAGGGTACAGACTACACCTTC CASSLRYQHGQGTDYTF
- TRBJ2-5 TRBV20-1 - TGCAGTGCTATCCGGCAGGGAGAGACCCAGTACTTC CSAIRQGETQYF
few TRBJ1-1 TRBV27 - TGTGCCAGCAGTTTCTCCGCCCCACAGGCGGGGGACACTGAAGCTTTCTTT CASSFSAPQAGDTEAFF
- TRBJ2-1 TRBV19 - TGTGCCAGTAGGATAGAGGACAATGAGCAGTTCTTC CASRIEDNEQFF
- TRBJ1-2 TRBV14 TRBD1 TGTGCCAGCAGCCAAGATTGGGCGGGACAGGCCTATGGCTACACCTTC CASSQDWAGQAYGYTF
- TRBJ2-1 TRBV7-9 - TGTGCCAGCAGCTCCGAATTAACAGGGACAAATGAGCAGTTCTTC CASSSELTGTNEQFF
- TRBJ1-1 TRBV20-1 - TGCAGTGCTTATCCCACAGGGATTACTGAAGCTTTCTTT CSAYPTGITEAFF
- TRBJ2-1 TRBV6-1 - TGTGCCAGCAGTGAGTTCCCACGTGCGTTGGACGCATCGGCCCTCGCCTACAATGAGCAGTTCTTC CASSEFPRALDASALAYNEQFF
few TRBJ1-2 TRBV6-1 - TGTGCCAGCAGTGAATATGGCAGGAAAGGGAGCTACACCTTC CASSEYGRKGSYTF
- TRBJ1-2 TRBV27 - TGTGCCAGCAGTTTAACCCTTGGGAACTATGGCTACACCTTC CASSLTLGNYGYTF
- TRBJ2-1 TRBV12-3/TRBV12-4 TRBD2 TGTGCCACCATGGGGGGGGGTAACAATGAGCAGTTCTTC CATMGGGNNEQFF
once TRBJ2-7 TRBV15 - TGTGCCACCAGCAGAGACTCTGTGGTAGCGGTGGCACCATATTCCTACGAGCAGTACTTC CATSRDSVVAVAPYSYEQYF
few TRBJ2-7 TRBV20-1 TRBD1 TGCAGTGCTCACGGACAGGGCGACGAGCAGTACTTC CSAHGQGDEQYF